This T cell receptor (beta chain) was recorded in a study of Tregs in tolerant kidney transplant recipients. CDR1 is LGHNA and CDR2 is YNFKEQ in the germline V gene. V was pared by 1 base and J by 5 bases, with 2 bases of the junction left unmatched. The CDR3 covers 15 residues. The nonmyeloablative bone marrow transplants came from related graft donors, with transient mixed chimerism. Generated by immunoSEQ multiplex PCR, the TCRdb table keeps only in-frame clones and is missing some. The sample yields roughly 52,000 clones, about 89% seen once. The origin of this receptor is a human patient who received a combined kidney and bone marrow transplant. Among the T cells, some may be from the graft donor. The sequencing used CD8+ T cells from blood (PBMCs), collected 24 months after the transplant. The genes are TRBV4-2 and TRBJ2-1; TRBD2 aligns across 10 bases. In DNA, the CDR3 is TGTGCCAGCAGCCAAGCGCTAGCGGGGGACAATGAGCAGTTCTTC. Translated, it gives CASSQALAGDNEQFF.